This TCR beta chain was sequenced for a study of identical twins. General study results and limits: These conclusions were based on statistical analysis (cross-sectional, not following the same donors). Partial confounding of zero-insertion analyses by invariant MAIT and iNKT cells was possible.

This clonotype was picked up a small number of times. What it recognizes is unknown. Trimming shortened V by 0 bases and J by 5 bases, and 10 bases separated the two germline ends. Germline V gives CDR1 LGHNA, CDR2 YSLEER. There are 14 residues in the CDR3. MiXCR was run by TCRdb on the 5' RACE reads, yielding one entry per CDR3 protein. This table has a few hundred thousand distinct CDR3 sequences, about 8% appearing once. This sample also belongs to another study, concerning yellow fever vaccine responses in identical twins. That work adds: Twins' vaccine T cell response reportedly seemed partly convergent, partly personalized.

The chain recombines TRBV4-3 with TRBJ1-2; D is possibly TRBD1 (5 bases). The receptor was isolated from a woman aged 18-35 years in good health. The sample comprised CD8+ T cells sorted from blood. This chain's CDR3 is CASSQDLAGYGYTF. Written as DNA, the CDR3 is TGCGCCAGCAGCCAAGATTTGGCAGGGTATGGCTACACCTTC.